A single sample gave rise to the 8 T cell receptor beta chains below, sequenced in a study of shared clonotypes between healthy human individuals. The protocol was immunoSEQ multiplex PCR, while the TCRdb copy is restricted to in-frame clones and leaves out a portion. Here the sample spans roughly 1 million clones, under 80% being singletons. Sequenced material: memory CD4+ T cells sorted from blood. The sample's subset: CD45RA-negative fraction. The receptors derive from a man aged 18 to 29 in good health.

The J gene is TRBJ2-5, the V gene TRBV5-6; D is perhaps TRBD1 (6 bases). This CDR3 region has 15 residues. From germline, CDR1 is SGHDT and CDR2 YYEEEE. V gave up 0 bases and J gave up 5 bases, with 14 bases separating them. The CDR3 DNA is TGTGCCAGCAGCTTGGACAGGGTTATTGGGGAGACCCAGTACTTC. It specifies CASSLDRVIGETQYF.

The V and J genes are TRBV9 and TRBJ2-3, with D perhaps TRBD1 (5 bases). The CDR3 totals 13 residues. Looked up from germline, CDR1 is SGDLS and CDR2 is YYNGEE. V shed 3 bases and J shed 4 bases, with 9 bases lying between them. CDR3 bases: TGTGCCAGCAGCGGACAGCTGGCAGATACGCAGTATTTT. It translates to CASSGQLADTQYF.

This sequence joins TRBV19 and TRBJ1-2; no definite D call. This CDR3 comprises 13 residues. Germline V gene lookup returns CDR1 LNHDA and CDR2 SQIVND (reference sequence). The germline V and J ends were trimmed by 0 bases and 4 bases, with 6 bases remaining between them. Written as DNA, the CDR3 is TGTGCCAGTAGTATAGATCTAGCCTATGGCTACACCTTC. As protein: CASSIDLAYGYTF.

The rearrangement uses TRBV6-6 and TRBJ2-1, with D tentatively TRBD1 (6 bases). The ends were cut back, 5 bases at V and 1 base at J, with 12 bases in the middle. There are 15 residues in the CDR3. Germline CDR1 reads MNHNY; CDR2 reads SVGAGI (reference sequence). For the CDR3, the DNA is TGTGCCAGCAGTCACACGGACAGATCCTACAATGAGCAGTTCTTC. It codes for CASSHTDRSYNEQFF.

The chain recombines TRBV19 with TRBJ1-1; D is perhaps TRBD1 (5 bases). Germline CDR1 is LNHDA and CDR2 is SQIVND (reference sequence). V dropped 5 bases and J dropped 6 bases, with 16 bases sitting between them. The CDR3 covers 14 residues. CDR3 nucleotide sequence: TGTGCCAGTAGTCCCGGGACGGGCTTCGCTGAAGCTTTCTTT. Encoded protein: CASSPGTGFAEAFF.

This chain links TRBV20-1 with TRBJ1-2, with 7 bases aligning to TRBD1. CDR1 is DFQATT and CDR2 is SNEGSKA in the germline V gene (reference sequence). The CDR3 is 11 residues long. V was clipped by 3 bases and J by 8 bases; unmatched bases: 3. This CDR3 is CSASATGGYTF. The DNA for the CDR3 is TGCAGTGCTAGTGCGACAGGGGGCTACACCTTC.

The V gene is TRBV15, the J gene TRBJ1-6; D call uncertain. The V and J ends lost 0 bases and 0 bases respectively, with 6 bases between them. The CDR3 runs 16 residues. Germline lookup yields CDR1 LNHNV and CDR2 YYDKDF (reference sequence). CDR3 residues: CATSRDRASYNSPLHF. DNA of the CDR3: TGTGCCACCAGCAGAGATCGCGCCTCCTATAATTCACCCCTCCACTTT.

The chain carries TRBV15 and TRBJ2-3; TRBD2 agrees at 9 bases. The V gene's germline CDR1 is LNHNV and CDR2 YYDKDF (reference sequence). The trim removed 4 bases at V and 4 bases at J, leaving 9 bases unmatched. CDR3 length equals 16 residues. The CDR3 loop reads CATSTAGGGTSDTQYF. CDR3 nucleotides: TGTGCCACCAGCACAGCGGGGGGCGGGACCTCAGATACGCAGTATTTT.